This T cell receptor beta chain derives from a study of T cells in Graves' hyperthyroidism and ophthalmopathy. No ophthalmopathy progression within 18 months constituted stable Graves' hyperthyroidism. TCR beta CDR3 region amplification was performed from RNA transcripts. A set of HTBI primers served as the primers for a first-round RT-PCR of the TCR CDR3. One entry per CDR3 protein, called by TCRdb with MiXCR from the multiplex PCR reads. The data contain about 740,000 distinct CDR3 sequences, roughly 15% of them singletons. The CDR3 has 15 residues. Trimming cost V 1 base and J 5 bases, with 14 bases left between them. Germline-derived CDR1 and CDR2 are SGHTA and FQGNSA.

The sample was blood. The V and J genes are TRBV7-2 and TRBJ2-5; D tentatively fits TRBD1 or TRBD2 (5 bases each). The TCR originated in a woman aged 18-35 years with Graves' hyperthyroidism. CDR3 nucleotide sequence: TGTGCCAGCAGCTTAGATGTGGGAGAGGGGGAGACCCAGTACTTC. As protein: CASSLDVGEGETQYF.